This T cell receptor beta chain is drawn from a study of blood T cell repertoires in COVID-19. Study information: From the United States, Italy and Spain came samples of acute and convalescent COVID-19. PBMCs, B-cell-depleted T cells, or T cells provided the cDNA or gDNA that made up the material.

The CDR3 loop spans 13 amino acids. V lost 5 bases and J 15 bases, leaving 20 bases between the germline ends. Looked up from germline, CDR1 is SEHNR and CDR2 is FQNEAQ (reference sequence). As processed by the authors: The assay estimated nucleated cells by amplifying reference gene primers. Clones were read by immunoSEQ multiplex PCR, and TCRdb kept only the in-frame ones, dropping some. V and J calls and clone size follow that table, whereas D and trimming were derived from the DNA. The sample has 250,000 to 350,000 clones; roughly 83% are singletons. The chain joins TRBV7-9 to TRBJ2-4, with D possibly TRBD2 on 7 matching bases. The TCR sequence derives from a human donor with COVID-19, enrolled during active disease. The donor label of this sample is uncertain. The sample comprised peripheral blood. CDR3 DNA: TGTGCCAGCAGCCCCCAGACTAGCAGGGGAGGGTACTTC. Protein: CASSPQTSRGGYF.